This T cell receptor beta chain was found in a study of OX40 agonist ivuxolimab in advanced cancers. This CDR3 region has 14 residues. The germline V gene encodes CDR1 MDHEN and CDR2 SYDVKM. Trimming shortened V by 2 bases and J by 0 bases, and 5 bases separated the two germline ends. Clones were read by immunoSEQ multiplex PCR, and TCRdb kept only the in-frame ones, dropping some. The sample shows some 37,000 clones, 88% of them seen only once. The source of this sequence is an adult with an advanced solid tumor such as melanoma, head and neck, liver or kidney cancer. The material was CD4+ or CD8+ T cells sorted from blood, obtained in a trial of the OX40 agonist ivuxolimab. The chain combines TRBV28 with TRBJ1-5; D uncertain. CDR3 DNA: TGTGCCAGCAGTTTAATAGATAGCAATCAGCCCCAGCATTTT. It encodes CASSLIDSNQPQHF.